This T cell receptor (beta chain) comes out of a study of shared clonotypes between healthy human individuals. Study observations and caveats: Researchers found naive subsets generally carried larger estimated richness than memory subsets. Some naive CD4 clonotypes, about 5.5%, turned up in common across a few donors.

Deep was the level used in running the assay. Once extracted for a subset, genomic DNA was divided evenly among several immunoSEQ plates. Data came from immunoSEQ multiplex PCR; TCRdb stores just in-frame clones and leaves some out. This sample has more than 1.2 million clones; just under 99% occur once, and the top ten carry about 0.34%. Turning to this clone: The antigen remains undetermined.

What was sequenced was naive CD4+ T cells sorted from blood. Subset of the sample: CD45RA+ positively selected. The origin of this receptor is a man aged 25-45 years in good health.

The CDR3 DNA reads TGTGCCAGCTCGCAACAGGGGGCGAACACTGAAGCTTTCTTT. Its protein product is CASSQQGANTEAFF. The rearrangement uses TRBV18 and TRBJ1-1; 9 nucleotides agree with TRBD1. Trimming at V came to 6 bases and at J to 1 base, leaving 3 bases not matched to a gene. The CDR3 consists of 14 residues. Germline V lookup: CDR1 KGHSH, CDR2 LQKENI.